This T cell receptor beta chain stems from a study of blood T cell repertoires in COVID-19. Study-wide context: The analysed material was cDNA or gDNA that came from T cells, B-cell-depleted T cells, or PBMCs.

Per the original methods: The assay estimated nucleated cells by amplifying reference gene primers. Measured with immunoSEQ multiplex PCR; TCRdb has only the in-frame clones, and not every one. Clone size and the V and J calls come from that table; the DNA yielded D and trimming. Counted here are some 160,000 clones, approximately 83% occurring once; the ten biggest clones make up roughly 2%. Germline V gives CDR1 GTSNPN, CDR2 SVGIG (reference sequence). Unmatched junction bases numbered 6, after V lost 1 base and J lost 7 bases. The CDR3 totals 13 residues. The specimen sequenced was peripheral blood. The gene calls are TRBV30 and TRBJ2-7, with 8 positions matching TRBD1. The TCR sequence derives from a woman aged 80 or older with acute or convalescent COVID-19. The CDR3 region has the DNA TGTGCCTGGAGTGGTCAGGGGGCTCGGGAGCAGTACTTC. This codes for CAWSGQGAREQYF.